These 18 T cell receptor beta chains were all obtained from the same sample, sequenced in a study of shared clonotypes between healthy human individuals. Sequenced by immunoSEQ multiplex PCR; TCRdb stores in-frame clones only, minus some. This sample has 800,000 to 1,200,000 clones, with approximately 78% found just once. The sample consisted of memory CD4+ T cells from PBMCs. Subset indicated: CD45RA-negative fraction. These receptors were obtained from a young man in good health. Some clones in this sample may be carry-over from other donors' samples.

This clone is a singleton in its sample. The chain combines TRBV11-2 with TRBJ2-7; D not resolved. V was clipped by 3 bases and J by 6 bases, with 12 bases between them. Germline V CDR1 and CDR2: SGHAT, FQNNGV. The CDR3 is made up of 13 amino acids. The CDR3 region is CASSFSPGSEQYF. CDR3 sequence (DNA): TGTGCCAGCAGCTTCTCCCCAGGCAGCGAGCAGTACTTC.

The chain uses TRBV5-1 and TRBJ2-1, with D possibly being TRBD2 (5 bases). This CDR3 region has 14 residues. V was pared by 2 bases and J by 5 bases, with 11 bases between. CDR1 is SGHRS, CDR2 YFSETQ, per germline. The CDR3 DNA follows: TGCGCCAGCAGCTTACTAGAGCTAAACAATGAGCAGTTCTTC. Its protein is CASSLLELNNEQFF.

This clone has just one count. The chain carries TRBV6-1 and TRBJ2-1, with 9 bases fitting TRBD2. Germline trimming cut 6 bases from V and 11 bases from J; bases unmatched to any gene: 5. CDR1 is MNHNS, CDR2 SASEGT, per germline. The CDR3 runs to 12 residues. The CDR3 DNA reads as TGTGCCAGCAGACCTACTAGCGGGCAGCAGTTCTTC. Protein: CASRPTSGQQFF.

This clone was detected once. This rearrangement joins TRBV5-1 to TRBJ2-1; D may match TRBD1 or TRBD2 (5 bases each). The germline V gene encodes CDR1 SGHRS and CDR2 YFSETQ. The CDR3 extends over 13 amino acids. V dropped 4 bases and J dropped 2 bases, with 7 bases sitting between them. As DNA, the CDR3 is TGCGCCAGCAGCGGGACCGCCTACAATGAGCAGTTCTTC. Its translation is CASSGTAYNEQFF.

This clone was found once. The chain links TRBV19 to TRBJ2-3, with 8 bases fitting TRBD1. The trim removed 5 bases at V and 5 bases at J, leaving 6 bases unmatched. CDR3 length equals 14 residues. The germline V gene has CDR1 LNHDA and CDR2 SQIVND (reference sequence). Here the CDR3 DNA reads TGTGCCAGTAGTGCCAGGGGGCAAAGAGATACGCAGTATTTT. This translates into CASSARGQRDTQYF.

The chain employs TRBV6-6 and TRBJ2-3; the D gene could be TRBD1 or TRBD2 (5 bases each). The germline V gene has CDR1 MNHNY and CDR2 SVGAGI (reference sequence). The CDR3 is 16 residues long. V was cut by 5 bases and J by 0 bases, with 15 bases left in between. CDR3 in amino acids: CASSSRDPLSTDTQYF. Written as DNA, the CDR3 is TGTGCCAGCAGTAGCCGGGACCCACTTAGCACAGATACGCAGTATTTT.

This chain's CDR3 is CASSLGQGAQVGELFF. The CDR3 coding sequence is TGTGCCAGCAGTCTGGGACAGGGGGCGCAGGTCGGGGAGCTGTTTTTT. This chain joins TRBV27 and TRBJ2-2; 12 bases fit TRBD1. The CDR3 contains 16 residues. Per germline, CDR1 MNHEY and CDR2 SMNVEV (reference sequence). J gave up 7 bases and V 5 bases, and 8 bases lay outside the gene matches.

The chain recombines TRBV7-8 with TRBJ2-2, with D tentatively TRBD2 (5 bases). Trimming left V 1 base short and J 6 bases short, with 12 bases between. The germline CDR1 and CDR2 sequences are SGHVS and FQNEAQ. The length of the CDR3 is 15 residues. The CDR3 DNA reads TGTGCCAGCAGCTTAGTTGGGGAGTTGGCCGGGGAGCTGTTTTTT. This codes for CASSLVGELAGELFF.

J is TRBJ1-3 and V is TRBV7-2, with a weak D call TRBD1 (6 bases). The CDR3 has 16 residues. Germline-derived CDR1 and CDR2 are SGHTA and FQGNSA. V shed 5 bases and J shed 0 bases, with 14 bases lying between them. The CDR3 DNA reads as TGTGCCAGCAGCCGAAGGGACACTACCTCTGGAAACACCATATATTTT. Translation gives CASSRRDTTSGNTIYF.

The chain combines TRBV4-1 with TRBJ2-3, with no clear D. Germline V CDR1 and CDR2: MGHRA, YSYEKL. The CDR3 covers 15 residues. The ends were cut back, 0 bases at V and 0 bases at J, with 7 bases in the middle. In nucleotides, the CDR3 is TGCGCCAGCAGCCAAGACTTGGTGAGCACAGATACGCAGTATTTT. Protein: CASSQDLVSTDTQYF.

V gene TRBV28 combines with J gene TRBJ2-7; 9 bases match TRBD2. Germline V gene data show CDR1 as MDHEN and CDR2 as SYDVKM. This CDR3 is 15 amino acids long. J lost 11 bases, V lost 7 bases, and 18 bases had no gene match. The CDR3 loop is CASNSPPLKSGGKYF. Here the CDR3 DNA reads TGTGCCAGCAATAGCCCGCCCCTGAAAAGCGGGGGGAAGTACTTC.

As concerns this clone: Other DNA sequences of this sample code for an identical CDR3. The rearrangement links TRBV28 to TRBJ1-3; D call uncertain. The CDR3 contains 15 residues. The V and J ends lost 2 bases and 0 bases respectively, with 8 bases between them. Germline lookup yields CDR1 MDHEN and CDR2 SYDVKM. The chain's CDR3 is CASSLGSFSGNTIYF. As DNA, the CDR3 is TGTGCCAGCAGTTTAGGGTCTTTCTCTGGAAACACCATATATTTT.

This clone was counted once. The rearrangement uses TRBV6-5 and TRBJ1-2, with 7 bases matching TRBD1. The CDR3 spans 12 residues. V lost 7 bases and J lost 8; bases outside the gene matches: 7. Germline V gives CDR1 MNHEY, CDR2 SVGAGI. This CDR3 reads CASIAGGGGYTF. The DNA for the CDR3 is TGTGCCAGCATCGCAGGGGGTGGAGGCTACACCTTC.

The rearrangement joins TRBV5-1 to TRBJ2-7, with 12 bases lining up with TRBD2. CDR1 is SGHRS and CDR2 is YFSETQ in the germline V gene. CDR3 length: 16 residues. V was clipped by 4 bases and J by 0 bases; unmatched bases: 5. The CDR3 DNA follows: TGCGCCAGCAGCCCGCGGACTAGCGGGGCCTCCTACGAGCAGTACTTC. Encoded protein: CASSPRTSGASYEQYF.

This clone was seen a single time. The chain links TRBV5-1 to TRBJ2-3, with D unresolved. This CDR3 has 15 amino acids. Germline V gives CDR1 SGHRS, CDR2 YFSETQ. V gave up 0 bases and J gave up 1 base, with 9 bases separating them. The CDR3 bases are TGCGCCAGCAGCTTGGGACCGAAGGGCACAGATACGCAGTATTTT. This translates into CASSLGPKGTDTQYF.

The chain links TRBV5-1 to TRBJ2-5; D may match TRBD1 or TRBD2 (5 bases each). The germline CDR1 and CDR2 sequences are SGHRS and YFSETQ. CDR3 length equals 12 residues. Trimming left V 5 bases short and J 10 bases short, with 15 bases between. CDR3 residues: CASRPTRGDQYF. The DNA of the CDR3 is TGCGCCAGCAGACCCACACGGGGCGACCAGTACTTC.

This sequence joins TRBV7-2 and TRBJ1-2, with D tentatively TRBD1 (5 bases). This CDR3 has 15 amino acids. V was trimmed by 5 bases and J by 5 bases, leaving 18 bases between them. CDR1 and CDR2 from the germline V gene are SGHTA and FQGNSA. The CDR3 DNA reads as TGTGCCAGCAGCCCCAGGGAGGGGAGAGGGTATGGCTACACCTTC. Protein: CASSPREGRGYGYTF.

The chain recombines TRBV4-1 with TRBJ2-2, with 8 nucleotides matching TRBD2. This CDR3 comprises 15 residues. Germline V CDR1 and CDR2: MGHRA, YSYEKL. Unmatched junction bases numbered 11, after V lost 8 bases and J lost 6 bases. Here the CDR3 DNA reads TGCGCCAGCCGCGAAAGCGGGAGTACTCCCGGGGAGCTGTTTTTT. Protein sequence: CASRESGSTPGELFF.